Presented here are 24 T cell receptor beta chains from one specimen sequenced in a study of blood T cell repertoires in COVID-19. Here immunoSEQ multiplex PCR was the method, and the copy in TCRdb shows in-frame clones only, minus some. The sample has over 200,000 clones, approximately 82% seen once. What was sequenced was peripheral blood. These receptors were collected from a man between 40 and 49 years old with active or convalescent COVID-19.

The rearrangement links TRBV27 to TRBJ2-3; D ambiguous. V dropped 8 bases and J dropped 0 bases, with 3 bases sitting between them. The CDR3 extends over 11 amino acids. Germline V lookup: CDR1 MNHEY, CDR2 SMNVEV (reference sequence). This chain's CDR3 is CASQSTDTQYF. The CDR3 nucleotides are TGTGCCAGCCAGAGCACAGATACGCAGTATTTT.

The CDR3 here is CASSIGGVANYGYTF. In DNA, the CDR3 is TGTGCCAGTAGTATAGGCGGGGTCGCTAACTATGGCTACACCTTC. This sequence joins TRBV19 and TRBJ1-2; D is undetermined. The CDR3 extends over 15 amino acids. Germline CDR1 is LNHDA and CDR2 is SQIVND (reference sequence). V shed 1 base and J shed 0 bases, with 9 bases lying between them.

V and J are TRBV16 and TRBJ1-2, with D possibly matching TRBD1 (6 bases). Deletions cut 5 bases from V and 4 bases from J, with 8 bases between. CDR3 length: 12 amino acids. The V gene's germline CDR1 is KGHSY and CDR2 FQNENV. The CDR3 coding sequence is TGTGCCAGCAGCTCGGACAGCTATGGCTACACCTTC. Encoded protein: CASSSDSYGYTF.

This chain joins TRBV27 and TRBJ2-1, with 16 bases lining up with TRBD2. The germline V gene has CDR1 MNHEY and CDR2 SMNVEV (reference sequence). The V and J ends lost 2 bases and 4 bases, in that order; junction bases with no gene match: 5. This CDR3 has 18 residues. This CDR3 is CASSLGGLAGGRYNEQFF. CDR3 sequence (DNA): TGTGCCAGCAGTTTAGGGGGACTAGCGGGAGGGAGGTACAATGAGCAGTTCTTC.

The chain recombines TRBV2 with TRBJ1-3, with 7 nucleotides matching TRBD1. The CDR3 is made up of 14 amino acids. From germline, CDR1 is SNHLY and CDR2 FYNNEI. V was clipped by 6 bases and J by 2 bases; unmatched bases: 4. CDR3 loop: CASRTGQPGNTIYF. The DNA of the CDR3 is TGTGCCAGCAGAACGGGACAGCCTGGAAACACCATATATTTT.

This rearrangement joins TRBV30 to TRBJ2-5, with D perhaps given as TRBD1 or TRBD2 (7 bases each). The CDR3 totals 15 residues. The V and J ends lost 5 bases and 5 bases respectively, with 21 bases between them. The germline gives CDR1 GTSNPN, CDR2 SVGIG (reference sequence). The CDR3 region is CAWGGQVGGGETQYF. CDR3 bases: TGTGCCTGGGGAGGACAGGTGGGAGGGGGGGAGACCCAGTACTTC.

This clone was found once. The V gene is TRBV5-1, the J gene TRBJ1-1; possibly TRBD1 for D (5 bases). With 3 bases removed from V and 0 bases from J, the gap between germline ends came to 12 bases. This CDR3 has 15 residues. Looked up from germline, CDR1 is SGHRS and CDR2 is YFSETQ. CDR3 in amino acids: CASSYGGDLNTEAFF. The DNA for the CDR3 is TGCGCCAGCAGCTACGGGGGGGACCTGAACACTGAAGCTTTCTTT.

Regarding this clone: A junction boundary mismatches the germline segment, possibly from a read error. The chain is built from TRBV6-1 and TRBJ2-7; 8 bases map to TRBD2. Germline V gives CDR1 MNHNS, CDR2 SASEGT. The CDR3 has 14 amino acids. The CDR3 region is CASCEGRGAVEQYF. DNA for the CDR3: TGTGCCAGCTGTGAGGGGCGGGGGGCAGTCGAGCAGTACTTC.

This chain links TRBV5-4 with TRBJ2-5; TRBD2 matches at 7 bases. Germline-derived CDR1 and CDR2 are SGHNT and YYREEE (reference sequence). Germline trimming cut 2 bases from V and 1 base from J; bases unmatched to any gene: 2. The CDR3 totals 14 residues. CDR3 amino acids: CASSFSSGQETQYF. The CDR3 DNA follows: TGTGCCAGCAGCTTTTCTAGCGGCCAAGAGACCCAGTACTTC. The whole variable domain, filled in from reference TRBV5-4 and TRBJ2-5, reads ETGVTQSPTHLIKTRGQQVTLRCSSQSGHNTVSWYQQALGQGPQFIFQYYREEENGRGNFPPRFSGLQFPNYSSELNVNALELDDSALYLCASSFSSGQETQYFGPGTRLLVL.

V is TRBV3-1 (or the pseudogene TRBV3-2) and J is TRBJ2-3; the match to TRBD2 covers 7 bases. Germline lookup yields CDR1 LGHDT and CDR2 YNNKEL (reference sequence). Trimming took 8 bases from V and 3 from J; bases not matched to a gene: 5. The CDR3 contains 13 residues. CDR3 residues: CASGGGMTDTQYF. In nucleotides, the CDR3 is TGTGCCAGCGGGGGAGGGATGACAGATACGCAGTATTTT.

The V call is TRBV27, the J call TRBJ2-7; TRBD1 might be the D (6 bases). Germline V gives CDR1 MNHEY, CDR2 SMNVEV (reference sequence). This CDR3 has 13 residues. Between the trimmed V and J ends, which lost 2 bases and 6 bases, there was a span of 11 bases. CDR3 nucleotides: TGTGCCAGCAGTTTAGCGGACAGTTTCGAGCAGTACTTC. It yields the protein CASSLADSFEQYF.

The J gene is TRBJ2-7, the V gene TRBV5-1, with TRBD2 matching 10 bases. The V and J ends lost 0 bases and 0 bases, in that order; junction bases with no gene match: 6. The CDR3 has 17 residues. Germline CDR1 reads SGHRS; CDR2 reads YFSETQ. This CDR3 is CASSLGSTSGASYEQYF. CDR3 in DNA: TGCGCCAGCAGCTTGGGGTCTACTAGCGGGGCCTCCTACGAGCAGTACTTC.

This chain links TRBV19 with TRBJ1-4, with D hard to call. V lost 5 bases to trimming and J lost 7 bases, with 14 bases between them. The CDR3 consists of 14 residues. CDR1 and CDR2 from the germline V gene are LNHDA and SQIVND (reference sequence). The CDR3 coding sequence is TGTGCCAGTAGTTTGTCGCTTAACGGTGAAAAACTGTTTTTT. Translating gives CASSLSLNGEKLFF.

This sequence joins TRBV28 and TRBJ1-4; possible D gene TRBD1, 6 bases. The CDR3 consists of 14 residues. Between the trimmed V and J ends, which lost 5 bases and 8 bases, there was a span of 15 bases. Germline V gene data show CDR1 as MDHEN and CDR2 as SYDVKM. The CDR3 reads CASSPADRREKLFF. The CDR3 DNA is TGTGCCAGCAGTCCGGCCGACAGGCGGGAAAAACTGTTTTTT.

The genes are TRBV6-5 and TRBJ1-1, with D perhaps matching TRBD1 (6 bases). Germline CDR1 reads MNHEY; CDR2 reads SVGAGI. The length of the CDR3 is 16 residues. Trimming left V 0 bases short and J 4 bases short, with 15 bases between. CDR3 in DNA: TGTGCCAGCAGTTACTCGTTCCAGGCCAGGGGCACTGAAGCTTTCTTT. Translated: CASSYSFQARGTEAFF.

J is TRBJ1-1 and V is TRBV24-1; D possibly corresponds to TRBD1 (5 bases). Germline V gene data show CDR1 as KGHDR and CDR2 as SFDVKD. This CDR3 is 15 amino acids long. V dropped 3 bases and J dropped 1 base, with 11 bases sitting between them. In DNA, the CDR3 is TGTGCCACCAGTGATGGGGAGGGGTGGAACACTGAAGCTTTCTTT. Amino acids: CATSDGEGWNTEAFF.

This chain joins TRBV19 and TRBJ2-5; 7 nucleotides match TRBD1. The germline V gene has CDR1 LNHDA and CDR2 SQIVND (reference sequence). The CDR3 is 12 amino acids. The V gene end was trimmed by 5 bases and the J gene end by 9 bases; junction bases not matched to a gene: 6. The CDR3 sequence: CASSPPQGAQYF. CDR3 DNA: TGTGCCAGTAGTCCCCCCCAGGGGGCCCAGTACTTC.

In regard to this clone: The sample contains more than one DNA sequence encoding this CDR3. The chain is built from TRBV5-1 and TRBJ2-5, with 9 bases lining up with TRBD1. V was pared by 3 bases and J by 5 bases, with 5 bases of the junction left unmatched. This CDR3 comprises 14 residues. The germline V gene encodes CDR1 SGHRS and CDR2 YFSETQ. The CDR3: CASSSGQGGETQYF. The CDR3 DNA is TGCGCCAGCAGCTCGGGACAGGGTGGGGAGACCCAGTACTTC.

The chain recombines TRBV20-1 with TRBJ2-7, with TRBD1 as a possible D gene (5 bases). Germline-derived CDR1 and CDR2 are DFQATT and SNEGSKA (reference sequence). The CDR3 sequence is 11 residues long. The V gene lost 2 bases and the J gene lost 6 bases, with 8 bases spanning the gap. CDR3 protein: CSARWGVEQYF. CDR3 bases: TGCAGTGCTAGATGGGGCGTCGAGCAGTACTTC.

The chain carries TRBV27 and TRBJ2-1; 7 nucleotides agree with TRBD2. CDR1 is MNHEY, CDR2 SMNVEV, per germline (reference sequence). Germline trimming cut 2 bases from V and 4 bases from J; bases unmatched to any gene: 14. This CDR3 is 18 amino acids long. The CDR3 protein is CASSLPPEGLGGYNEQFF. CDR3 nucleotide sequence: TGTGCCAGCAGTTTACCCCCGGAGGGGTTGGGGGGGTACAATGAGCAGTTCTTC.

This clone was detected once. The DNA of the CDR3 is TGTGCCAGCAGTCCGTATCGGACAGCGTCCTACGAGCAGTACTTC. It is translated as CASSPYRTASYEQYF. The V and J genes are TRBV6-5 and TRBJ2-7; D might be TRBD1 (6 bases). The CDR3 is made up of 15 amino acids. The V gene's germline CDR1 is MNHEY and CDR2 SVGAGI. V was shortened by 5 bases and J by 1 base, with 15 bases between the two germline ends.

About this clone itself: Within the sample, other DNA sequences also encode this same CDR3. V usage is TRBV12-3 or TRBV12-4 and J usage is TRBJ2-7; tentative D call: TRBD2 (6 bases). The CDR3 totals 12 residues. The germline V and J ends were trimmed by 3 bases and 4 bases, with 7 bases remaining between them. The CDR3 is CASSFGGYEQYF. CDR3 DNA: TGTGCCAGCAGTTTTGGGGGGTACGAGCAGTACTTC.

V and J are TRBV18 and TRBJ2-7; the match to TRBD2 covers 13 bases. The CDR3 has 19 residues. Germline CDR1 KGHSH, CDR2 LQKENI. Losses at the gene ends were 2 bases for V and 5 bases for J; bases not matched to a gene: 15. CDR3 sequence: CASSPATKLTSGRRNEQYF. In DNA form, the CDR3 reads TGTGCCAGCTCACCAGCTACTAAACTGACTAGCGGGAGGCGGAACGAGCAGTACTTC.

This clone was recorded once. The V call is TRBV25-1, the J call TRBJ1-2, with a possible D match to TRBD1 (5 bases). Germline CDR1 is MGHDK and CDR2 is SYGVNS. The CDR3 is made up of 14 amino acids. Trimming shortened V by 6 bases and J by 6 bases, and 17 bases separated the two germline ends. As DNA, the CDR3 is TGTGCCAGCAGCCCCGGGGGAGCGTCCGATGGCTACACCTTC. This codes for CASSPGGASDGYTF.